These T cell receptor beta chains were read from a single sample in a study of blood T cell repertoires in COVID-19. Profiling relied on immunoSEQ multiplex PCR, and the TCRdb table lists in-frame clones only, not all of them. The table lists around 250,000 clones, approximately 90% of them singletons. Sequenced sample: PBMCs or T cells enriched from blood (not recorded which). These receptors were collected from a woman aged 40 to 50 with acute COVID-19. Each CDR3 is given with its conserved first and last residue. Each record gives: V gene, CDR3 protein.

v_gene: TRBV19
CDR3aa: CASSIYSGLINYGYTF

v_gene: TRBV5-4
CDR3aa: CASSLGGQNTEAFF

v_gene: TRBV29-1
CDR3aa: CSPLFMGSGGYNEQFF

v_gene: TRBV11-3
CDR3aa: CASSSPRGLASEGEQFF

v_gene: TRBV27
CDR3aa: CASSLPDRVNEAFF

v_gene: TRBV18
CDR3aa: CASSRGSTGNTIYF

v_gene: TRBV10-3
CDR3aa: CAISAGTSGRYQETQYF

v_gene: TRBV11-2
CDR3aa: CASSFDGDEQFF

v_gene: TRBV12-3/TRBV12-4
CDR3aa: CASSLTSDQPQHF

v_gene: TRBV12-3/TRBV12-4
CDR3aa: CASMAGPGVGYTF

v_gene: TRBV30
CDR3aa: CAWSVQLAGYEQYF

v_gene: TRBV28
CDR3aa: CAGGQGRGTEAFF

v_gene: TRBV18
CDR3aa: CASSPYQGNQPQHF

v_gene: TRBV29-1
CDR3aa: CSVERVGGETQYF

v_gene: TRBV11-2
CDR3aa: CASSLGTSGKYMDTQYF

v_gene: TRBV9
CDR3aa: CASSGGLAGAQETQYF

v_gene: TRBV6-5
CDR3aa: CASSYDTGVTTLHF

v_gene: TRBV6-2/TRBV6-3
CDR3aa: CASSRTGGVNTEAFF

v_gene: TRBV24-1
CDR3aa: CATSDAGAGADNQPQHF

v_gene: TRBV30
CDR3aa: CAWSPSGTDNQPQHF

v_gene: TRBV4-3
CDR3aa: CASSQAPGTGNTEAFF

v_gene: TRBV7-8
CDR3aa: CASSSNRLSQPQHF

v_gene: TRBV28
CDR3aa: CASSLYRGASGANVLTF

v_gene: TRBV5-6
CDR3aa: CASSLFTGSNQPQHF

v_gene: TRBV28
CDR3aa: CASMAQANQPQHF

v_gene: TRBV27
CDR3aa: CASSLWGESGQPQHF

v_gene: TRBV24-1
CDR3aa: CATSDLPTTTTPGELFF

v_gene: TRBV25-1
CDR3aa: CASSPGRGRQETQYF

v_gene: TRBV2
CDR3aa: CASQVTSATYEQYF

v_gene: TRBV7-3
CDR3aa: CASSLGGASNEQFF

v_gene: TRBV10-3
CDR3aa: CAAEDGGTDTQYF

v_gene: TRBV10-3
CDR3aa: CAISEFDPGNTEAFF

v_gene: TRBV11-3
CDR3aa: CASREGSTNTDTQYF

v_gene: TRBV7-9
CDR3aa: CASSIQEPEAFF

v_gene: TRBV9
CDR3aa: CASSVEQDTQYF